These T cell receptor beta chains were read from a single sample in a study of blood T cell repertoires in COVID-19. Produced via immunoSEQ multiplex PCR; TCRdb's table is partial and in-frame only. This sample has roughly 110,000 clones, with 80% to 90% found just once. Sequencing was performed on peripheral blood. Receptor source: a human donor in a cohort sampled during active COVID-19. The CDR3 runs from the conserved cysteine through the conserved F or W. D genes are given only for firm matches. Clone size is not always given. Where it is, it says once, few, many or a class for expanded clones.

>TRBJ2-2|once|TRBV14|.|17
CASSQDRGARNTGELFF
TGTGCCAGCAGCCAAGACCGGGGGGCGAGAAACACCGGGGAGCTGTTTTTT
>TRBJ2-7|.|TRBV7-2|.|14
CASSLDQDSYEQYF
TGTGCCAGCAGCTTAGACCAGGACAGCTACGAGCAGTACTTC
>TRBJ1-2|.|TRBV6-2/TRBV6-3|TRBD1|15
CASSSPDRLGYGYTF
TGTGCCAGCAGTTCCCCGGACAGGCTTGGCTATGGCTACACCTTC
>TRBJ1-1|.|TRBV10-3|.|13
CAIRTQGNTEAFF
TGTGCCATCAGGACTCAGGGGAACACTGAAGCTTTCTTT
>TRBJ1-2|few|TRBV18|.|10
CASSASGYTF
TGTGCCAGCTCTGCTAGTGGCTACACCTTC
>TRBJ1-6|.|TRBV6-5|.|14
CASSPQFYNSPLHF
TGTGCCAGCAGCCCACAGTTTTATAATTCACCCCTCCACTTT
>TRBJ1-5|.|TRBV28|TRBD1|15
CASSLGGTGEQPQHF
TGTGCCAGCAGTTTGGGGGGGACAGGAGAACAGCCCCAGCATTTT
>TRBJ2-7|.|TRBV19|TRBD1|13
CASSNDRAGEQYF
TGTGCCAGTAGTAATGACAGGGCCGGCGAGCAGTACTTC
>TRBJ2-2|many|TRBV30|.|12
CAWSPGSGELFF
TGTGCCTGGAGTCCGGGATCCGGGGAGCTGTTTTTT
>TRBJ2-7|.|TRBV4-3|.|15
CASSQRARSAYEQYF
TGCGCCAGCAGCCAACGCGCCCGTAGTGCCTACGAGCAGTACTTC
>TRBJ1-2|once|TRBV6-2/TRBV6-3|.|14
CASSGTDRRYGYTF
TGTGCCAGCAGCGGAACCGACAGGCGGTATGGCTACACCTTC
>TRBJ1-3|.|TRBV6-5|.|12
CASSPTWSTIYF
TGTGCCAGCAGTCCCACATGGAGCACCATATATTTT
>TRBJ2-6|once|TRBV29-1|TRBD1|16
CSVGDRYFSGANVLTF
TGCAGCGTTGGGGACAGATACTTCTCTGGGGCCAACGTCCTGACTTTC
>TRBJ1-2|.|TRBV27|TRBD1|15
CASSLIARGREGYTF
TGTGCCAGCAGTTTAATTGCCAGGGGGCGAGAAGGCTACACCTTC
>TRBJ1-1|.|TRBV28|TRBD1|16
CASSSRQGAVNTEAFF
TGTGCCAGCAGTTCTCGACAGGGGGCAGTTAACACTGAAGCTTTCTTT
>TRBJ1-4|.|TRBV30|TRBD1|19
CAWSGTLGTGGTLREKLFF
TGTGCCTGGAGTGGTACTTTAGGGACAGGGGGCACCCTTCGAGAAAAACTGTTTTTT
>TRBJ1-2|.|TRBV29-1|TRBD1|12
CSVGQGAYGYTF
TGCAGCGTTGGACAGGGGGCCTATGGCTACACCTTC
>TRBJ1-1|.|TRBV6-5|.|13
CASSPRTPALAFF
TGTGCCAGCAGTCCTCGGACACCAGCACTCGCTTTCTTT
>TRBJ1-3|.|TRBV6-5|.|15
CASSYSIAPGNTIYF
TGTGCCAGCAGTTACTCGATCGCGCCCGGGAACACCATATATTTT
>TRBJ2-1|.|TRBV11-2|TRBD1|16
CASSLAEAGGYNEQFF
TGTGCCAGCAGCCTTGCCGAGGCAGGGGGCTACAATGAGCAGTTCTTC
>TRBJ1-4|.|TRBV13|.|13
CASSPPGGEKLFF
TGTGCCAGCAGCCCACCGGGGGGTGAAAAACTGTTTTTT
>TRBJ2-3|.|TRBV7-2|TRBD2|16
CASSYIAGTSTDTQYF
TGTGCCAGCAGCTACATAGCGGGAACTAGCACAGATACGCAGTATTTT
>TRBJ2-1|.|TRBV29-1|.|11
CSLIRVNEQFF
TGCAGTTTGATACGGGTCAATGAGCAGTTCTTC
>TRBJ1-1|.|TRBV6-6|TRBD1|13
CASSGQGVTEAFF
TGTGCCAGCAGCGGACAGGGGGTCACTGAAGCTTTCTTT
>TRBJ1-1|.|TRBV11-3|.|13
CASSISPGTEAFF
TGTGCCAGCAGTATTAGCCCGGGGACTGAAGCTTTCTTT
>TRBJ2-2|.|TRBV11-2|TRBD2|19
CASGRPGLAGGSNTGELFF
TGTGCCAGCGGGCGACCGGGACTAGCGGGGGGGTCAAACACCGGGGAGCTGTTTTTT
>TRBJ2-1|.|TRBV6-2/TRBV6-3|TRBD2|14
CASSYRGGAFEQFF
TGTGCCAGCAGTTACCGCGGGGGGGCGTTTGAGCAGTTCTTC
>TRBJ2-7|.|TRBV23-1|TRBD2|20
CASSHVFRLGGTLFSYEQYF
TGCGCCAGCAGTCATGTATTTAGGCTCGGGGGGACTCTCTTCTCCTACGAGCAGTACTTC
>TRBJ2-5|.|TRBV5-1|TRBD1|15
CASSEGTGSWETQYF
TGCGCCAGCAGCGAAGGGACAGGGTCCTGGGAGACCCAGTACTTC
>TRBJ1-1|once|TRBV30|TRBD1|11
CAWKGAGGAFF
TGTGCCTGGAAGGGGGCCGGAGGAGCTTTCTTT
>TRBJ2-7|.|TRBV28|.|13
CASSQLGSYEQYF
TGTGCCAGCAGTCAACTAGGCTCCTACGAGCAGTACTTC
>TRBJ2-1|.|TRBV4-1|TRBD2|17
CASSQAPASGGGNEQFF
TGCGCCAGCAGCCAAGCCCCGGCTAGCGGGGGTGGAAATGAGCAGTTCTTC
>TRBJ2-5|.|TRBV5-1|TRBD2|15
CASSLAGTSRETQYF
TGCGCCAGCAGCTTGGCTGGGACTAGCCGAGAGACCCAGTACTTC
>TRBJ1-2|.|TRBV5-1|.|15
CASSLEAGDGYGYTF
TGCGCCAGCAGCTTGGAAGCGGGGGACGGATATGGCTACACCTTC
>TRBJ2-2|.|TRBV4-3|.|17
CASSQEGTGLNTGELFF
TGCGCCAGCAGCCAAGAAGGAACAGGCTTGAACACCGGGGAGCTGTTTTTT
>TRBJ1-1|.|TRBV9|TRBD1|16
CASSSPAGGSNTEAFF
TGTGCCAGCAGCTCACCGGCAGGGGGCTCGAACACTGAAGCTTTCTTT
>TRBJ2-7|.|TRBV2|TRBD2|14
CASSGRWAGDEQYF
TGTGCCAGCAGTGGGCGATGGGCGGGGGACGAGCAGTACTTC
>TRBJ2-7|.|TRBV6-6|.|14
CASRRSRRSYEQYF
TGTGCCAGCAGAAGAAGCAGGAGGTCCTACGAGCAGTACTTC
>TRBJ1-3|.|TRBV4-3|.|15
CASSQDSGPGNTIYF
TGCGCCAGCAGCCAAGATTCAGGGCCCGGAAACACCATATATTTT
>TRBJ2-7|few|TRBV13|.|13
CASSSLDRREQYF
TGTGCCAGCAGCTCATTAGACAGGCGCGAGCAGTACTTC
>TRBJ1-6|once|TRBV7-2|TRBD1|16
CASSLQGSSYNSPLHF
TGTGCCAGCAGCCTACAGGGGAGCTCCTATAATTCACCCCTCCACTTT
>TRBJ1-1|.|TRBV1|.|15
CTSSQWDSLNTEAFF
TGCACCAGCAGCCAATGGGACAGCCTGAACACTGAAGCTTTCTTT
>TRBJ2-3|.|TRBV7-2|TRBD2|17
CASSLDSLAGRSDTQYF
TGTGCCAGCAGCTTAGATTCGCTAGCGGGACGATCAGATACGCAGTATTTT
>TRBJ2-5|.|TRBV29-1|.|17
CSVGEVWQGVLRETQYF
TGCAGCGTTGGGGAGGTATGGCAGGGGGTACTTCGGGAGACCCAGTACTTC
>TRBJ1-5|.|TRBV27|TRBD1|14
CASSLGQGEQPQHF
TGTGCCAGCAGTTTGGGACAGGGGGAACAGCCCCAGCATTTT
>TRBJ2-7|once|TRBV15|TRBD2|15
CATSREAGGPREQYF
TGTGCCACCAGCAGAGAAGCGGGAGGGCCTCGAGAGCAGTACTTC
>TRBJ2-5|.|TRBV11-1|.|13
CASSWAFQETQYF
TGTGCCAGCAGCTGGGCGTTTCAAGAGACCCAGTACTTC
>TRBJ2-2|once|TRBV13|.|16
CASSLGWLVDTGELFF
TGTGCCAGCAGCTTAGGTTGGCTAGTCGACACCGGGGAGCTGTTTTTT
>TRBJ1-3|.|TRBV15|.|14
CATSRDGARNTIYF
TGTGCCACCAGCAGAGATGGGGCGAGAAACACCATATATTTT
>TRBJ2-7|.|TRBV7-2|.|12
CASSKYGYEQYF
TGTGCCAGCAGCAAATACGGCTACGAGCAGTACTTC
>TRBJ2-7|.|TRBV7-9|.|14
CASSLGAATYEQYF
TGTGCCAGCAGCTTAGGGGCAGCCACCTACGAGCAGTACTTC
>TRBJ1-5|few|TRBV27|.|15
CASSPGQGSNQPQHF
TGTGCCAGCAGTCCCGGGCAGGGTAGTAATCAGCCCCAGCATTTT
>TRBJ1-1|.|TRBV5-6|.|13
CASSLALNTEAFF
TGTGCCAGCAGCTTGGCGTTGAACACTGAAGCTTTCTTT
>TRBJ1-4|.|TRBV7-2|.|15
CASSLGPGTNEKLFF
TGTGCCAGCAGCTTAGGTCCGGGAACTAATGAAAAACTGTTTTTT
>TRBJ2-1|few|TRBV7-9|TRBD2|16
CASSPPSAGAGNEQFF
TGTGCCAGCAGCCCCCCCTCAGCGGGAGCGGGTAATGAGCAGTTCTTC
>TRBJ2-7|once|TRBV5-1|.|13
CASSLRPGYEQYF
TGCGCCAGCAGCTTGAGACCAGGTTACGAGCAGTACTTC
>TRBJ2-7|.|TRBV30|.|13
CAWSVTGPREQYF
TGTGCCTGGAGTGTAACAGGCCCGCGGGAGCAGTACTTC